Sequencing of this TCR beta chain was carried out in a study of Ad26.COV2.S vaccination and SARS-CoV-2 variants. The wider study: The study gave Ad26.COV2.S intramuscularly, once or twice 56 days apart. Study-wide points: Placebo recipients trailed vaccine recipients in spike-specific TCR breadth. Similar non-spike TCR breadth was seen in vaccine and placebo recipients.

Method: immunoSEQ multiplex PCR; TCRdb's copy keeps in-frame clones and lacks some. The sample contains fewer than 300,000 clones, about 89% of which appear only once. Indicated treatment: roughly 18 received Ad26.COV2.S at low or high dose, single or two shots; several received placebo; per-sample allocation not given. Repertoires come from day 63 after the first vaccine or placebo injection. Ad26.COV2.S expressed prefusion-stabilized spike from the original Wuhan strain. As to this clone: Its antigen remains unidentified.

Germline-derived CDR1 and CDR2 are SGDLS and YYNGEE. With 1 base clipped from V and 4 bases from J, the junction kept 4 bases outside the gene matches. The CDR3 is 14 residues long. The receptor was isolated from a person aged 18 to 59 who received the Ad26.COV2.S COVID-19 vaccine or a placebo. The starting material was peripheral blood, obtained in a trial of Ad26.COV2.S vaccine versus placebo. The chain joins TRBV9 to TRBJ1-2, with 7 bases matching TRBD1. The CDR3 nucleotides read TGTGCCAGCAGCGTATCGGACAGGTTCTATGGCTACACCTTC. This translates into CASSVSDRFYGYTF.